One T cell receptor beta chain is described in this entry. The sample originates from a study of post-analysis software for immune sequencing data. Prepared TCR beta cDNA libraries contained unique molecular identifiers. TCRdb reprocessed the PCR reads via MiXCR and lists one record per CDR3 protein. The data show under 900,000 distinct CDR3 sequences, with around 50% seen just once and approximately 4.5% held by the top ten. The source material was blood. The TCR comes from a girl between 5 and 17 years old with multiple sclerosis.

For the CDR3, the DNA is TGTGCCATCAGTGCTTCGACAGGGGCCGCCTATGGCTACACCTTC. Translated: CAISASTGAAYGYTF. The chain links TRBV10-3 to TRBJ1-2; 8 positions match TRBD1. The CDR3 consists of 15 residues. With 4 bases clipped from V and 4 bases from J, the junction kept 8 bases outside the gene matches. The V gene's germline CDR1 is ENHRY and CDR2 SYGVKD.